The rows below give T cell receptor beta chains drawn from one sample of a study of tissue T cells after allogeneic stem cell transplantation. The assay was immunoSEQ multiplex PCR, and TCRdb's table has in-frame clones only and misses some. The profile covers about 2,700 clones, with about two thirds appearing a single time and approximately 15% taken by the ten largest. The sample in question was colon tissue, obtained at autopsy. The receptors come from a male patient over 55 with steroid-refractory graft-versus-host disease after an allogeneic stem cell transplant. Part of the T cell pool may stem from the graft donor. Each CDR3 is given with its conserved first and last residue. The D gene is left open where the match is weak. Clone size appears in some rows only: once, few, many, or a class for an expanded clone.

TRBV27	NA	NA	TRBJ2-2	TGTGCCAGCAGTTCCCTGTCCGGGGAGCTGTTTTTT	CASSSLSGELFF
TRBV3-1/TRBV3-2	NA	NA	TRBJ2-1	TGTGCCAGCATGAGATCGGGGACGGACGAGCAGTTCTTC	CASMRSGTDEQFF
TRBV5-4	NA	NA	TRBJ2-3	TGTGCCAGCAGTTTCCCCCCAAGCGCTAGCACAGATACGCAGTATTTT	CASSFPPSASTDTQYF
TRBV20-1	NA	NA	TRBJ1-1	TGCAGTGCTAGAGGTAACACTGAAGCTTTCTTT	CSARGNTEAFF
TRBV6-5	NA	NA	TRBJ2-7	TGTGCCAGCATTAAAACCGGACAGTACGAGCAGTACTTC	CASIKTGQYEQYF
TRBV28	TRBD1	NA	TRBJ1-5	TGTGCCAGCAGGCAGGGGGGTCAGCCCCAGCATTTT	CASRQGGQPQHF
TRBV10-3	TRBD1	NA	TRBJ1-5	TGTGCCATCAGTCAGACAGGGGGCGGTCAGCCCCAGCATTTT	CAISQTGGGQPQHF
TRBV9	NA	once	TRBJ2-2	TGTGCCAGCAGCGTGGTCGGCAGCCCGGGCACCGGGGAGCTGTTTTTT	CASSVVGSPGTGELFF
TRBV18	NA	NA	TRBJ1-1	TGTGCCAGCTCCCCCGAGGGCCGGTGGACTGAAGCTTTCTTT	CASSPEGRWTEAFF
TRBV5-3	TRBD1	few	TRBJ2-1	TGTGCCAGAAGCCTAGACAGGGTCAGTAACCGAGTCGATGAGCAGTTCTTC	CARSLDRVSNRVDEQFF
TRBV7-2	NA	few	TRBJ1-4	TGTGCCAGCAGCTTACTGGGAGGGTCTAATGAAAAACTGTTTTTT	CASSLLGGSNEKLFF
TRBV3-1/TRBV3-2	TRBD1	NA	TRBJ2-1	TGTGCCAGCAGCCACGTGACAGGGAAAAATGAGCAGTTCTTC	CASSHVTGKNEQFF
TRBV7-9	TRBD1	NA	TRBJ2-5	TGTGCCAGCAGCTACACAGGGGTGGAGACCCAGTACTTC	CASSYTGVETQYF
TRBV10-2	NA	NA	TRBJ2-3	TGCGCCAGCAACGACGGGGGCAGGGATACGCAGTATTTT	CASNDGGRDTQYF
TRBV7-8	TRBD2	NA	TRBJ2-1	TGTGCCAGCAGCCTTAGCGGGGGGGTAGGAAATGAGCAGTTCTTC	CASSLSGGVGNEQFF
TRBV9	NA	NA	TRBJ2-3	TGTGCCAGCAGCGTTCGCCCGACAGATACGCAGTATTTT	CASSVRPTDTQYF
TRBV5-1	NA	NA	TRBJ1-1	TGCGCCAGCAGCTTGGTGGTAGGGCTGGTCGGCACTGAAGCTTTCTTT	CASSLVVGLVGTEAFF
TRBV11-3	NA	once	TRBJ2-2	TGTGCCAGCAGCTCAGGCTTACCGAATACCGGGGAGCTGTTTTTT	CASSSGLPNTGELFF
TRBV5-6	NA	NA	TRBJ1-2	TGTGCCAGCAGCTCCAGCAACTATGGCTACACCTTC	CASSSSNYGYTF
TRBV10-1	NA	NA	TRBJ1-2	TGCGCCAGCAGTGTCCATAGGAAGACCTCCTATGGCTACACCTTC	CASSVHRKTSYGYTF
TRBV5-1	TRBD2	NA	TRBJ2-3	TGCGCCAGCAGCTTGGCCGGGACTAGCGCCACAGATACGCAGTATTTT	CASSLAGTSATDTQYF
TRBV6-1	NA	NA	TRBJ1-1	TGTGCCAGCAGTTATCCGGGGAGCGGCACTGAAGCTTTCTTT	CASSYPGSGTEAFF